This T cell receptor beta chain appears in the sequencing data of a study of blood T cell repertoires in COVID-19. Across the whole study: Researchers got acute and convalescent COVID-19 samples from the United States, Italy and Spain.

Using immunoSEQ multiplex PCR, the repertoire was profiled, and TCRdb retains in-frame clones only, with some absent. The sample has over 250,000 clones; around 87% are singletons. J gave up 2 bases and V 5 bases, and 4 bases lay outside the gene matches. The CDR3 is made up of 14 amino acids. From germline, CDR1 is MNHEY and CDR2 SMNVEV (reference sequence). The source of this sequence is a woman aged 40 to 50 who had recovered from COVID-19. The sequenced material came from peripheral blood. The chain combines TRBV27 with TRBJ2-3; TRBD1 matches at 7 bases. The CDR3 spells CASSLGTATDTQYF. CDR3 nucleotide sequence: TGTGCCAGCAGTCTCGGGACAGCCACAGATACGCAGTATTTT.